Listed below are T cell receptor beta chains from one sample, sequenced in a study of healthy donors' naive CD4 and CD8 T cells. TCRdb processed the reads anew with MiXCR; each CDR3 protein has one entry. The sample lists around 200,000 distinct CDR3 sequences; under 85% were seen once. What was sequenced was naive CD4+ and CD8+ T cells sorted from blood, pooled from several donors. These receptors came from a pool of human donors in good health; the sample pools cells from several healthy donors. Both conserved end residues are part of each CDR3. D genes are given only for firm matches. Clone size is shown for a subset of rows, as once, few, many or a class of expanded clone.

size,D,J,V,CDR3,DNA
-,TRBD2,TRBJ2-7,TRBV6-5,CASSYDSGGNEQYF,TGTGCCAGCAGTTACGATAGCGGGGGAAACGAGCAGTACTTC
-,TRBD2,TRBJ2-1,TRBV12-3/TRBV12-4,CASSLSGAGGPSSYNEQFF,TGTGCCAGCAGTTTGTCAGGGGCGGGAGGGCCGAGCTCCTACAATGAGCAGTTCTTC
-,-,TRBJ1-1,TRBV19,CASSLDRGAEAFF,TGTGCCAGTAGTCTCGACAGAGGCGCTGAAGCTTTCTTT
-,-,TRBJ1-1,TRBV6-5,CASSYSVNTEAFF,TGTGCCAGCAGTTATTCAGTGAACACTGAAGCTTTCTTT
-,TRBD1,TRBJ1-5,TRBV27,CASSHGQGASNQPQHF,TGTGCCAGCAGTCACGGACAGGGGGCGAGCAATCAGCCCCAGCATTTT
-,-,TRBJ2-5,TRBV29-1,CSVEIRPGSLQETQYF,TGCAGCGTTGAGATCAGGCCAGGAAGTCTTCAAGAGACCCAGTACTTC
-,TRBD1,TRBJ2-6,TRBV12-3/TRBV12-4,CASSPGQRFGGANVLTF,TGTGCCAGCAGTCCGGGACAGCGCTTTGGTGGGGCCAACGTCCTGACTTTC
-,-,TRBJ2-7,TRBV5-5,CASSFVTGYEQYF,TGCGCCAGCAGCTTCGTGACAGGCTACGAGCAGTACTTC
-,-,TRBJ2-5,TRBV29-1,CSVDGWGAFQETQYF,TGCAGCGTGGATGGGTGGGGGGCCTTCCAAGAGACCCAGTACTTC
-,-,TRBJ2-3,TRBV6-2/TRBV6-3,CASGFSDTQYF,TGTGCCAGCGGGTTCTCGGATACGCAGTATTTT
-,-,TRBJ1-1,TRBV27,CASSLGSPTLTEAFF,TGTGCCAGCAGTTTGGGGTCCCCCACGCTGACTGAAGCTTTCTTT
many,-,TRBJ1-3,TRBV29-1,CSVRGVGNTIYF,TGCAGCGTTCGGGGTGTAGGAAACACCATATATTTT
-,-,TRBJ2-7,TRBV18,CASSPSLQFSEQYF,TGTGCCAGCTCACCATCCCTTCAGTTCTCCGAGCAGTACTTC
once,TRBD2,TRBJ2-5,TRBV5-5,CASSPGGLAGVSETQYF,TGTGCCAGCAGCCCGGGGGGACTAGCGGGAGTAAGTGAGACCCAGTACTTC
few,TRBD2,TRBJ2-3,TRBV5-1,CASSRGGEDTQYF,TGCGCCAGCAGCCGCGGGGGAGAAGATACGCAGTATTTT
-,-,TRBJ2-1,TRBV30,CAHTHTGDLREQFF,TGTGCCCATACCCATACGGGGGACCTTAGAGAGCAGTTCTTC
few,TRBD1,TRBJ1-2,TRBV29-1,CSVVRDSPNYGYTF,TGCAGCGTTGTAAGGGACAGCCCGAACTATGGCTACACCTTC
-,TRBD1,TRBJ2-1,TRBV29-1,CSVARGTGLNEQFF,TGCAGCGTTGCTCGGGGGACAGGTTTAAATGAGCAGTTCTTC
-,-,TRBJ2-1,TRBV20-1,CSARGNLDLFYNEQFF,TGCAGTGCTAGAGGGAACCTGGACCTTTTCTACAATGAGCAGTTCTTC
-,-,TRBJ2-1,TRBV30,CAWSVQVNEQFF,TGTGCCTGGAGTGTACAAGTGAATGAGCAGTTCTTC
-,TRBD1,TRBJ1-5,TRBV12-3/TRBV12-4,CASSPDRGHSQPQHF,TGTGCCAGCAGTCCGGACAGGGGGCACAGTCAGCCCCAGCATTTT
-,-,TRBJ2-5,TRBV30,CAWSALAPFQYF,TGTGCCTGGAGTGCCTTAGCCCCGTTCCAGTACTTC
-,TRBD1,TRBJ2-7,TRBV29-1,CSAWTGTDEQYF,TGCAGCGCTTGGACAGGGACGGACGAGCAGTACTTC
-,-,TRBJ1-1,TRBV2,CASSVWDTEAFF,TGTGCCAGCAGTGTTTGGGACACTGAAGCTTTCTTT
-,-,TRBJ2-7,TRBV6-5,CASRGGPQTYEQYF,TGTGCCAGCAGGGGTGGACCCCAGACCTACGAGCAGTACTTC
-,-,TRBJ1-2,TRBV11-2,CASSLSQGYYGYTF,TGTGCCAGCAGCTTATCTCAGGGGTACTATGGCTACACCTTC
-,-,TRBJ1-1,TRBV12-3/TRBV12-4,CASSSIKLSEAFF,TGTGCCAGCAGTTCCATTAAATTGTCCGAAGCTTTCTTT
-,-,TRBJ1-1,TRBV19,CASRGWDTGNTEAFF,TGTGCCAGTAGAGGATGGGATACAGGGAACACTGAAGCTTTCTTT
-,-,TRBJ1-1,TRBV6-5,CASRGTMNTEAFF,TGTGCCAGCCGGGGGACCATGAACACTGAAGCTTTCTTT
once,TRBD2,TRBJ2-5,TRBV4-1,CASSKVLAGTFQETQYF,TGCGCCAGCAGCAAGGTCTTAGCGGGTACCTTCCAAGAGACCCAGTACTTC
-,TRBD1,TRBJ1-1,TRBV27,CASSTHRGRMNTEAFF,TGTGCCAGCAGTACCCACAGGGGGCGGATGAACACTGAAGCTTTCTTT
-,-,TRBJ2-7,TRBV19,CASSIGGTSYEQYF,TGTGCCAGTAGTATAGGGGGGACCTCCTACGAGCAGTACTTC
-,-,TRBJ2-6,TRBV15,CATSRSRGTSGANVLTF,TGTGCCACCAGCAGATCCCGGGGTACCTCTGGGGCCAACGTCCTGACTTTC
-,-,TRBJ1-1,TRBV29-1,CSVEDTPRALYTEAFF,TGCAGCGTTGAAGATACCCCCCGGGCGTTGTACACTGAAGCTTTCTTT
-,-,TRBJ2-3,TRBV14,CASSQVTGTSTDTQYF,TGTGCCAGCAGCCAAGTCACCGGGACTAGCACAGATACGCAGTATTTT
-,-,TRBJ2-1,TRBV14,CASSQTTGYNEQFF,TGTGCCAGCAGCCAAACTACAGGTTACAATGAGCAGTTCTTC
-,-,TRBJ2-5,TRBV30,CAWSVNGGETQYF,TGTGCCTGGAGTGTCAATGGGGGTGAGACCCAGTACTTC
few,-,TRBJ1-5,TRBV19,CASSIVHSVNQPQHF,TGTGCCAGTAGTATAGTCCACAGCGTCAATCAGCCCCAGCATTTT
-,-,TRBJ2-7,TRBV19,CASSTSASREQYF,TGTGCCAGTAGTACCAGTGCGAGTCGGGAGCAGTACTTC
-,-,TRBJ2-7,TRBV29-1,CSVRAETYEQYF,TGCAGCGTTAGGGCGGAAACCTACGAGCAGTACTTC
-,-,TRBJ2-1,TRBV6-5,CASSYLWPENEQFF,TGTGCCAGCAGTTACCTCTGGCCGGAGAATGAGCAGTTCTTC
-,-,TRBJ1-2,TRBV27,CASSPAEGSYGYTF,TGTGCCAGCAGTCCTGCGGAGGGCAGCTATGGCTACACCTTC
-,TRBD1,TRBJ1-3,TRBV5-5,CASSSGQGAGNTIYF,TGTGCCAGCAGTTCGGGACAGGGTGCAGGAAACACCATATATTTT